This T cell receptor (beta chain) comes out of a study of regulatory T cells in long-lasting Graves disease. This clonotype has a count of ten or more. Time point: newly diagnosed GD, antithyroid drugs for less than 3 months. PBMC-extracted RNA yielded the TCR library. A peripheral blood sample, around 8.5 milliliters in volume, was drawn into EDTA tubes. This CDR3 comprises 13 residues. Trimming took 6 bases from V and 3 from J; bases not matched to a gene: 3. Germline V gene lookup returns CDR1 SNHLY and CDR2 FYNNEI. Both iRepertoire HTBI primers and Arm-PCR of CDR3 regions were used to build the TCR beta libraries. MiXCR, applied by TCRdb to the multiplex PCR reads, yields one record per CDR3 protein. The sample contains roughly 530,000 distinct CDR3 sequences, about 16% of which appear only once. This sample also belongs to another study, concerning T cells in Graves' hyperthyroidism and ophthalmopathy. That source notes: HTBI primers were used for first-round RT-PCR of the TCR CDR3.

V gene TRBV2 combines with J gene TRBJ2-7, with 9 nucleotides matching TRBD1. The TCR originated in a woman aged 35-65 years with Graves disease. The sequenced sample was peripheral blood mononuclear cells (PBMCs), obtained at new diagnosis, from a patient treated with antithyroid drugs. CDR3 bases: TGTGCCAGCAGGGGGGGACAGGGCTACGAGCAGTACTTC. Protein sequence: CASRGGQGYEQYF.